This section outlines one T cell receptor beta chain sequence together with its context. The data were taken from a study of blood T cell repertoires in COVID-19. On the study more broadly: COVID-19 samples from acute and convalescent phases originated in the United States, Italy and Spain. PBMCs, B-cell-depleted T cells, or T cells provided the cDNA or gDNA that made up the material.

Original processing methods: Estimation of nucleated cell counts relied on the amplification of reference gene primers. Method: immunoSEQ multiplex PCR; TCRdb's copy keeps in-frame clones and lacks some. V and J calls and clone size are copied from that table; D and trimming were computed from the DNA. The data hold tens of thousands of clones, with 80% to 90% observed a single time. The CDR3 contains 16 residues. J was trimmed by 7 bases and V by 2 bases; bases with no gene match: 14. Germline CDR1 LNHNV, CDR2 YYDKDF (reference sequence). The sequencing input was peripheral blood. The TCR sequence derives from a man in his fifties or sixties with active COVID-19. The chain employs TRBV15 and TRBJ2-7; 7 bases align to TRBD1. The chain's CDR3 is CATSRFPTGPTGEQYF. As DNA, the CDR3 is TGTGCCACCAGCAGATTCCCGACAGGGCCCACGGGAGAGCAGTACTTC.